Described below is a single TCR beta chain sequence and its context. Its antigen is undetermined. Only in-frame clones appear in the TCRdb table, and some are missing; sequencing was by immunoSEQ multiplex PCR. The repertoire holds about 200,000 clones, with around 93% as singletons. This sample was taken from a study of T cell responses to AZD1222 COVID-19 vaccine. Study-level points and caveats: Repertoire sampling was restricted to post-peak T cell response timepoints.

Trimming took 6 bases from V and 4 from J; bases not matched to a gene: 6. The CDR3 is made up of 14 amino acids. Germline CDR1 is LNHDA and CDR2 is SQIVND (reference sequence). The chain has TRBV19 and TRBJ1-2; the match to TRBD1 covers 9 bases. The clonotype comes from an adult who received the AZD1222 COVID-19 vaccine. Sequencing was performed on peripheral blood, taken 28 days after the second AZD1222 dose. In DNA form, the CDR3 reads TGTGCCAGTAGCTTGGGACAGGGCGGCTATGGCTACACCTTC. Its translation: CASSLGQGGYGYTF.